The next 15 T cell receptor beta chains were all read from a single sample in a study of blood T cell repertoires in COVID-19. Clones were read by immunoSEQ multiplex PCR, and TCRdb kept only the in-frame ones, dropping some. The sample holds 200,000 to 250,000 clones, 88% seen once. Sequencing was done on a sample of peripheral blood. Every receptor here comes from a woman aged 60 to 75 with acute or convalescent COVID-19.

V usage is TRBV24-1 and J usage is TRBJ1-4; 7 bases are shared with TRBD1. With V trimmed by 7 bases and J by 2 bases, 12 bases remained unmatched. This CDR3 is built from 17 residues. Germline V gives CDR1 KGHDR, CDR2 SFDVKD. The CDR3 coding sequence is TGTGCCACCAGCCGAACAGGGGAAGTTGGCACTAATGAAAAACTGTTTTTT. Translation: CATSRTGEVGTNEKLFF.

The V call is TRBV4-1, the J call TRBJ2-1; tentatively, D is TRBD2 (6 bases). Trimming removed 4 bases at V and 12 bases at J, with 22 bases between. The CDR3 loop spans 15 amino acids. Per germline, CDR1 MGHRA and CDR2 YSYEKL. The chain's CDR3 is CASSLVPDILGGQFF. The CDR3 DNA reads TGCGCCAGCAGCCTAGTCCCGGACATACTGGGGGGGCAGTTCTTC.

This rearrangement joins TRBV6-5 to TRBJ2-7; the match to TRBD2 covers 9 bases. V lost 2 bases, J lost 10 bases, and 6 bases stayed unmatched. The CDR3 totals 13 residues. The germline V gene encodes CDR1 MNHEY and CDR2 SVGAGI. The CDR3 here is CASSYVGLAKQYF. CDR3 nucleotides: TGTGCCAGCAGTTACGTGGGACTAGCCAAACAGTACTTC.

The J gene is TRBJ2-7, the V gene TRBV7-2; possibly TRBD1 for D (5 bases). Trimming cost V 7 bases and J 0 bases, with 10 bases left between them. The CDR3 spans 13 residues. Germline V CDR1 and CDR2: SGHTA, FQGNSA. CDR3 in amino acids: CASKGHYSYEQYF. DNA for the CDR3: TGTGCCAGCAAAGGACATTACTCCTACGAGCAGTACTTC.

V is TRBV19 and J is TRBJ2-3; 8 nucleotides agree with TRBD1. Germline loops: CDR1 LNHDA, CDR2 SQIVND (reference sequence). V lost 5 bases and J lost 3; bases outside the gene matches: 4. The CDR3 length is 14 residues. CDR3 protein: CASSRTGSTDTQYF. In nucleotides, the CDR3 is TGTGCCAGTAGTCGGACAGGGTCAACAGATACGCAGTATTTT.

The genes are TRBV21-1 and TRBJ2-7; the table assigns TRBD1, which was not confirmed against the DNA. TRBV21-1 represents a pseudogene. This CDR3 is built from 14 residues. The CDR3 nucleotides read TGTGCCAGCAACCAATGGGGACAGACCTACGAGCAGTACTTC. Protein: CASNQWGQTYEQYF.

The chain employs TRBV2 and TRBJ2-7; D ambiguous. Germline V gene lookup returns CDR1 SNHLY and CDR2 FYNNEI. V dropped 7 bases and J dropped 1 base, with 5 bases sitting between them. The CDR3 is made up of 11 amino acids. The CDR3 spells CASTPSYEQYF. The CDR3, as DNA: TGTGCCAGCACCCCTTCCTACGAGCAGTACTTC.

This clone showed up just a few times. CDR3 loop: CASSPGQGAGGSNQPQHF. The DNA of the CDR3 is TGTGCCAGCAGCCCTGGACAGGGGGCGGGAGGTAGCAATCAGCCCCAGCATTTT. The chain joins TRBV6-2 or TRBV6-3 to TRBJ1-5, with 11 bases that match TRBD1. Germline CDR1 reads MNHEY; CDR2 reads SVGEGT. J lost 0 bases, V lost 6 bases, and 10 bases had no gene match. The CDR3 totals 18 residues.

The chain links TRBV3-1 (or the pseudogene TRBV3-2) to TRBJ2-2, with 7 bases that match TRBD2. J gave up 1 base and V 6 bases, and 5 bases lay outside the gene matches. The CDR3 loop spans 15 amino acids. Looked up from germline, CDR1 is LGHDT and CDR2 is YNNKEL (reference sequence). DNA for the CDR3: TGTGCCAGCAGGACGACGGGGGGGAACACCGGGGAGCTGTTTTTT. The encoded protein is CASRTTGGNTGELFF.

The gene calls are TRBV11-3 and TRBJ2-1; TRBD2 aligns across 14 bases. CDR1 and CDR2 (germline): SGHNT, YENEEA. The CDR3 covers 15 residues. V lost 5 bases and J lost 7; bases outside the gene matches: 4. The CDR3 reads CASSLGTSGGNEQFF. The CDR3 DNA is TGTGCCAGCAGCCTCGGGACTAGCGGGGGAAATGAGCAGTTCTTC.

V gene TRBV13 combines with J gene TRBJ2-3; D perhaps matches TRBD2 (6 bases). Per the germline V gene, CDR1 is PRHDT and CDR2 is FYEKMQ (reference sequence). The length of the CDR3 is 15 residues. Trimming took off 6 bases at V and 2 bases at J, with 15 bases between the two ends. DNA of the CDR3: TGTGCCAGCAGGCCGGGACTCCGTGCCACAGATACGCAGTATTTT. Protein sequence: CASRPGLRATDTQYF.

V is TRBV3-1 (or the pseudogene TRBV3-2) and J is TRBJ1-1; D is uncertain. Trimming left V 0 bases short and J 10 bases short, with 12 bases between. CDR1 is LGHDT, CDR2 YNNKEL, per germline (reference sequence). CDR3 length equals 13 residues. In DNA form, the CDR3 reads TGTGCCAGCAGCCAAGATTTTAGTCGCCGAGCTTTCTTT. Translated: CASSQDFSRRAFF.

The rearrangement links TRBV11-2 to TRBJ2-1, with a tentative D call TRBD2 (6 bases). This CDR3 spans 16 amino acids. V was shortened by 3 bases and J by 0 bases, with 12 bases between the two germline ends. Germline CDR1 reads SGHAT; CDR2 reads FQNNGV. CDR3 region: CASSFPRGTSYNEQFF. CDR3 nucleotides: TGTGCCAGCAGCTTTCCCCGGGGGACCTCCTACAATGAGCAGTTCTTC.

The V gene is TRBV19, the J gene TRBJ1-2, with 7 bases matching TRBD1. This CDR3 region has 15 residues. With V trimmed by 4 bases and J by 4 bases, 9 bases remained unmatched. CDR1 is LNHDA and CDR2 is SQIVND in the germline V gene (reference sequence). The CDR3: CASSTTGARGYGYTF. The CDR3 DNA sequence: TGTGCCAGTAGTACCACAGGGGCGCGGGGCTATGGCTACACCTTC.

V and J are TRBV27 and TRBJ2-3; D is ambiguous. CDR1 MNHEY and CDR2 SMNVEV come from the germline V gene (reference sequence). CDR3 length: 16 amino acids. V was pared by 4 bases and J by 6 bases, with 20 bases between. CDR3 sequence: CASSSPSQARRDTQYF. CDR3 bases: TGTGCCAGCAGTTCGCCCTCCCAGGCCCGCAGGGATACGCAGTATTTT.